Reported below is one TCR beta chain. Antigen specificity is unknown. Described treatment: some 19 received Ad26.COV2.S at low or high dose, single or two shots; a few received placebo; per-sample allocation not given. Specimens were obtained on day 63 following the first vaccine or placebo injection. This person who donated was an adult of 18-55 years in Boston. This record comes from a study of Ad26.COV2.S vaccination and SARS-CoV-2 variants. General study findings and limits: Vaccine and placebo recipients had comparable breadth of non-spike TCRs.

The table came from immunoSEQ multiplex PCR; TCRdb's copy has only in-frame clones and leaves some out. Among approximately 250,000 clones listed, around 90% were seen once. The specimen comprised peripheral blood, sampled in a trial of Ad26.COV2.S vaccine versus placebo. The sequence came from a person aged 18-65 years who received the Ad26.COV2.S COVID-19 vaccine or a placebo.

CDR3 protein: CASSLGGAANEKLFF. As DNA, the CDR3 is TGTGCCAGCAGCTTAGGTGGGGCAGCTAATGAAAAACTGTTTTTT. This chain joins TRBV7-9 and TRBJ1-4, with a weak D call TRBD1 (5 bases). Germline-derived CDR1 and CDR2 are SEHNR and FQNEAQ (reference sequence). V was trimmed by 1 base and J by 3 bases, leaving 9 bases between them. The CDR3 is made up of 15 amino acids.